These 27 T cell receptor beta chains originate from one sample sequenced in a study of T-cell memory formation after mild COVID-19. TCRdb re-called the 5' RACE reads through MiXCR, storing one row per CDR3 protein. The table shows about 140,000 distinct CDR3 sequences, with more than 12% occurring only once. Sequenced input: PBMCs or a T cell subset sorted from them (not recorded which). These receptors came from an adult woman who had mild COVID-19 (a few samples of this study predate the infection). Cell type and time point are not known.

The genes are TRBV2 and TRBJ2-2, with D possibly TRBD2 on 6 matching bases. The CDR3 spans 17 residues. The germline V gene encodes CDR1 SNHLY and CDR2 FYNNEI. V lost 0 bases to trimming and J lost 5 bases, with 16 bases between them. CDR3 protein: CASSEAAGFGLTGELFF. The CDR3 DNA reads TGTGCCAGCAGTGAAGCGGCGGGATTCGGTTTAACCGGGGAGCTGTTTTTT. The full variable domain, with the rest looked up from reference TRBV2 and TRBJ2-2, is EPEVTQTPSHQVTQMGQEVILRCVPISNHLYFYWYRQILGQKVEFLVSFYNNEISEKSEIFDDQFSVERPDGSNFTLKIRSTKLEDSAMYFCASSEAAGFGLTGELFFGEGSRLTVL.

V is TRBV7-6 and J is TRBJ1-1, with TRBD1 as a possible D gene (6 bases). The V end lost 5 bases, the J end lost 5 bases, and 12 bases lay between the germline ends. Per the germline V gene, CDR1 is SGHVS and CDR2 is FNYEAQ. The CDR3 length is 13 residues. CDR3 bases: TGTGCCAGCAGCGATCGGACAGATACTGAAGCTTTCTTT. Its translation: CASSDRTDTEAFF.

This clonotype has just a few counts. The chain combines TRBV15 with TRBJ2-1; D gene uncertain. Germline V gene sequence: CDR1 LNHNV, CDR2 YYDKDF (reference sequence). Deletions cut 0 bases from V and 8 bases from J, with 11 bases between. The CDR3 length is 14 residues. The CDR3 loop reads CATSRDVVNDEQFF. The CDR3 nucleotides are TGTGCCACCAGCAGAGATGTGGTTAACGATGAGCAGTTCTTC.

This clonotype was counted only a few times. The chain carries TRBV4-2 and TRBJ2-5; D call uncertain. Germline CDR1 and CDR2: LGHNA and YNFKEQ. Trimming stripped 0 bases from V and 4 bases from J, with 6 bases between. The CDR3 is 13 amino acids. CDR3 bases: TGTGCCAGCAGCCAAGAGGCCTCAGAGACCCAGTACTTC. Its translation: CASSQEASETQYF.

This clonotype was seen more than once but under ten times. The genes are TRBV4-1 and TRBJ1-6; possible D gene TRBD1, 5 bases. Trimming removed 0 bases at V and 2 bases at J, with 14 bases between. CDR1 is MGHRA and CDR2 is YSYEKL in the germline V gene. This CDR3 region has 18 residues. This CDR3 is CASSQDGVGGTYNSPLHF. Here the CDR3 DNA reads TGCGCCAGCAGCCAAGATGGGGTCGGGGGAACCTATAATTCACCCCTCCACTTT.

CDR3 DNA: TGTGCCAGCAGCTTAGTGTTACAGGGGGCCAGCTCCTACGAGCAGTACTTC. Translation gives CASSLVLQGASSYEQYF. The chain uses TRBV7-6 and TRBJ2-7; 9 bases fit TRBD1. CDR1 and CDR2 (germline): SGHVS, FNYEAQ. This CDR3 contains 17 residues. V trimming: 1 base; J trimming: 0 bases; junction bases outside the gene matches: 7.

The chain carries TRBV5-1 and TRBJ1-1, with unresolved D. CDR1 is SGHRS, CDR2 YFSETQ, per germline. The length of the CDR3 is 13 residues. Trimming took off 1 base at V and 0 bases at J, with 4 bases between the two ends. In nucleotides, the CDR3 is TGCGCCAGCAGCTTGATGCTGAACACTGAAGCTTTCTTT. Its protein product is CASSLMLNTEAFF.

This chain joins TRBV5-6 and TRBJ2-1; the D is unclear. Germline V lookup: CDR1 SGHDT, CDR2 YYEEEE. The CDR3 runs 14 residues. Trimming pared 2 bases from V and 4 bases from J, leaving 10 bases between. The CDR3 loop is CASSFYTAYNEQFF. CDR3 DNA sequence: TGTGCCAGCAGCTTCTACACAGCTTACAATGAGCAGTTCTTC.

The chain links TRBV4-2 to TRBJ1-5, with D tentatively TRBD1 (6 bases). Trimming removed 0 bases from V and 0 bases from J, with 18 bases in between. There are 19 residues in the CDR3. The germline V gene encodes CDR1 LGHNA and CDR2 YNFKEQ. The CDR3 DNA sequence: TGTGCCAGCAGCCAAGAGTCAGGCCGGGGGCGGAATAGCAATCAGCCCCAGCATTTT. It specifies CASSQESGRGRNSNQPQHF.

This clonotype was seen only a few times. V usage is TRBV23-1 and J usage is TRBJ2-5; 11 bases line up with TRBD1. TRBV23-1 is annotated as an ORF whose role is uncertain. J gave up 0 bases and V 3 bases, and 0 bases lay outside the gene matches. The length of the CDR3 is 15 residues. CDR3 amino acids: CASSQGQGDQETQYF. DNA for the CDR3: TGCGCCAGCAGTCAGGGACAGGGGGACCAAGAGACCCAGTACTTC.

The CDR3 sequence: CASSQDGSTPRGELFF. CDR3 nucleotide sequence: TGTGCCAGCAGCCAAGATGGTAGCACCCCGAGAGGGGAGCTGTTTTTT. The chain joins TRBV4-2 to TRBJ2-2; D gene uncertain. V was trimmed by 0 bases and J by 8 bases, leaving 16 bases between them. Germline V CDR1 and CDR2: LGHNA, YNFKEQ. The CDR3 is 16 amino acids.

The chain employs TRBV5-1 and TRBJ1-6; TRBD1 might be the D (6 bases). Germline-derived CDR1 and CDR2 are SGHRS and YFSETQ. The V end lost 3 bases, the J end lost 0 bases, and 13 bases lay between the germline ends. This CDR3 comprises 17 residues. The CDR3 region is CASSSSPGDSYNSPLHF. The CDR3 coding sequence is TGCGCCAGCAGCTCCAGTCCAGGGGACTCCTATAATTCACCCCTCCACTTT.

This clonotype was counted only a few times. The chain uses TRBV9 and TRBJ2-7, with TRBD1 identical over 9 bases. The CDR3 runs 14 residues. Germline CDR1 SGDLS, CDR2 YYNGEE. The V gene end was trimmed by 0 bases and the J gene end by 5 bases; junction bases not matched to a gene: 3. For the CDR3, the DNA is TGTGCCAGCAGCGTAGGGACAGGGGTTCACGAGCAGTACTTC. Translating gives CASSVGTGVHEQYF.

This clonotype was recorded once. The chain couples TRBV9 to TRBJ1-1; unclear D gene. The CDR3 runs 13 residues. V was cut by 3 bases and J by 0 bases, with 6 bases left in between. Germline-derived CDR1 and CDR2 are SGDLS and YYNGEE. Here the CDR3 reads CASSGHLNTEAFF. CDR3 DNA sequence: TGTGCCAGCAGCGGACACCTGAACACTGAAGCTTTCTTT.

The V and J genes are TRBV5-1 and TRBJ2-3; D may be TRBD2 (5 bases). Germline CDR1 SGHRS, CDR2 YFSETQ. The CDR3 is 12 amino acids. With 4 bases removed from V and 5 bases from J, the gap between germline ends came to 8 bases. CDR3 bases: TGCGCCAGCAGCCCGGACTTAGATACGCAGTATTTT. This codes for CASSPDLDTQYF.

This clonotype has at least ten counts. The chain employs TRBV11-2 and TRBJ2-3, with a possible D match to TRBD2 (5 bases). Trimming cost V 8 bases and J 0 bases, with 12 bases left between them. The CDR3 covers 14 residues. Per the germline V gene, CDR1 is SGHAT and CDR2 is FQNNGV. The CDR3 loop is CASLARVSTDTQYF. Here the CDR3 DNA reads TGTGCCAGCCTCGCGAGGGTTAGCACAGATACGCAGTATTTT.

This clonotype turned up a few times. V and J are TRBV5-1 and TRBJ2-7; 11 nucleotides match TRBD2. This CDR3 contains 16 residues. CDR1 is SGHRS and CDR2 is YFSETQ in the germline V gene. Trimming took 0 bases from V and 0 from J; bases not matched to a gene: 2. CDR3 sequence: CASSLEGTSGSYEQYF. CDR3 in DNA: TGCGCCAGCAGCTTGGAAGGGACTAGCGGCTCCTACGAGCAGTACTTC.

This clonotype was seen a few times. This chain uses TRBV4-2 with TRBJ2-7; 7 nucleotides line up with TRBD2. From germline, CDR1 is LGHNA and CDR2 YNFKEQ. Trimming cost V 5 bases and J 6 bases; bases outside gene matches: 16. This CDR3 contains 16 residues. The CDR3 bases are TGTGCCAGCAGCGAGCACCGGCTAGCGGCCCGGGGCGAGCAGTACTTC. Translation: CASSEHRLAARGEQYF.

The CDR3 DNA reads TGTGCCACCAGCAGAGATACTATTTTAGCGGGAGTGAGGAATGAGCAGTTCTTC. Translated, it gives CATSRDTILAGVRNEQFF. This rearrangement joins TRBV15 to TRBJ2-1; 9 nucleotides align to TRBD2. V dropped 0 bases and J dropped 7; count of bases not matched to a gene: 13. The CDR3 covers 18 residues. From germline, CDR1 is LNHNV and CDR2 YYDKDF (reference sequence).

This clonotype was observed a handful of times. The rearrangement joins TRBV20-1 to TRBJ1-3; TRBD1 is a possible D gene (5 bases). Germline V lookup: CDR1 DFQATT, CDR2 SNEGSKA (reference sequence). This CDR3 is 15 amino acids long. Trimming took off 5 bases at V and 0 bases at J, with 14 bases between the two ends. CDR3 nucleotide sequence: TGCAGTGCTGGGCTCACGGGGGACTCTGGAAACACCATATATTTT. It yields the protein CSAGLTGDSGNTIYF.

The chain joins TRBV7-9 to TRBJ2-1, with TRBD2 as a possible D gene (7 bases). The CDR3 sequence is 11 residues long. Trimming took off 0 bases at V and 16 bases at J, with 10 bases between the two ends. Germline CDR1 SEHNR, CDR2 FQNEAQ (reference sequence). CDR3 coding DNA: TGTGCCAGCAGCTTAGCGGGGGGGCCATTCTTC. Translated, it gives CASSLAGGPFF.

This clonotype was found a few times. The chain combines TRBV5-1 with TRBJ1-1; a possible D gene is TRBD1 (5 bases). CDR1 and CDR2 (germline): SGHRS, YFSETQ. V was cut by 1 base and J by 1 base, with 8 bases left in between. CDR3 size: 14 residues. CDR3 sequence (DNA): TGCGCCAGCAGCTTGACAGGATCGAACACTGAAGCTTTCTTT. Protein: CASSLTGSNTEAFF.

This chain links TRBV15 with TRBJ2-7; 8 bases agree with TRBD1. V lost 5 bases, J lost 0 bases, and 12 bases stayed unmatched. Germline V gene data show CDR1 as LNHNV and CDR2 as YYDKDF (reference sequence). The CDR3 is 17 amino acids. CDR3 DNA sequence: TGTGCCACCAGCGCTAACCGAAGGACAGGGAGCTCCTACGAGCAGTACTTC. This codes for CATSANRRTGSSYEQYF. Using reference TRBV15 and TRBJ2-7 for the parts outside the CDR3, the full variable domain is DAMVIQNPRYQVTQFGKPVTLSCSQTLNHNVMYWYQQKSSQAPKLLFHYYDKDFNNEADTPDNFQSRRPNTSFCFLDIRSPGLGDTAMYLCATSANRRTGSSYEQYFGPGTRLTVT.

V usage is TRBV2 and J usage is TRBJ2-1; D not resolved. The CDR3 spans 14 residues. CDR1 SNHLY and CDR2 FYNNEI come from the germline V gene. V lost 5 bases to trimming and J lost 0 bases, with 8 bases between them. CDR3 DNA sequence: TGTGCCAGCAGTCCCACACGCTCCTACAATGAGCAGTTCTTC. Amino acids: CASSPTRSYNEQFF.

V usage is TRBV2 and J usage is TRBJ1-5; TRBD1 agrees at 10 bases. This CDR3 spans 16 amino acids. Germline V gives CDR1 SNHLY, CDR2 FYNNEI. The V and J ends lost 1 base and 4 bases, in that order; junction bases with no gene match: 4. CDR3 protein: CASSEGWTGGNQPQHF. As DNA, the CDR3 is TGTGCCAGCAGTGAAGGTTGGACAGGGGGGAATCAGCCCCAGCATTTT.

This clonotype was seen only a few times. V and J are TRBV5-1 and TRBJ2-6; 7 bases are shared with TRBD1. Looked up from germline, CDR1 is SGHRS and CDR2 is YFSETQ. V lost 4 bases and J lost 4; bases outside the gene matches: 8. The length of the CDR3 is 16 residues. The CDR3 sequence: CASSAPQGVGANVLTF. The DNA for the CDR3 is TGCGCCAGCAGCGCCCCCCAGGGGGTGGGGGCCAACGTCCTGACTTTC. The full variable domain, completed using reference TRBV5-1 and TRBJ2-6, is KAGVTQTPRYLIKTRGQQVTLSCSPISGHRSVSWYQQTPGQGLQFLFEYFSETQRNKGNFPGRFSGRQFSNSRSEMNVSTLELGDSALYLCASSAPQGVGANVLTFGAGSRLTVL.

The V call is TRBV5-6, the J call TRBJ2-3; 13 bases match TRBD2. V dropped 8 bases and J dropped 4; count of bases not matched to a gene: 25. Germline CDR1 and CDR2: SGHDT and YYEEEE. The CDR3 is made up of 21 amino acids. CDR3 sequence (DNA): TGTGCCAGTAGTCTTGGACAGACAGGACTAGCGGGAGTGGTCCCGCCAGATACGCAGTATTTT. It translates to CASSLGQTGLAGVVPPDTQYF.